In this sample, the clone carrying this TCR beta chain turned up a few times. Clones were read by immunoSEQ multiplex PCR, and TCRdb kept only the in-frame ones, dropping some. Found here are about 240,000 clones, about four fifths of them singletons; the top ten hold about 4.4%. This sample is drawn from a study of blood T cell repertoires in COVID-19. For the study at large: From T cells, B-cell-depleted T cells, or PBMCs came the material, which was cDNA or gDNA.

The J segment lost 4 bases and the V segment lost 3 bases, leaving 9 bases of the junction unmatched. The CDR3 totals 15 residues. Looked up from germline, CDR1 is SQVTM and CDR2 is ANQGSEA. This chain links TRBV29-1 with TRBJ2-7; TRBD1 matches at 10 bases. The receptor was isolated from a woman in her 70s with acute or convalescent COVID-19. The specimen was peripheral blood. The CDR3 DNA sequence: TGCAGCGTTGAGTTGCGACAGGGGGCCTCGTACGAGCAGTACTTC. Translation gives CSVELRQGASYEQYF.